Included here is one T cell receptor beta chain sequence, with context. The data were produced by immunoSEQ multiplex PCR, yet TCRdb's version contains in-frame clones alone and is incomplete. The sample contains about 70,000 clones, roughly 97% of which appear only once. The record originates from a study of technical replicates of blood from a few donors. Germline CDR1 and CDR2: SEHNR and FQNEAQ (reference sequence). V dropped 5 bases and J dropped 0; count of bases not matched to a gene: 15. The CDR3 consists of 18 residues. What was sequenced was T cells isolated from PBMCs. The source of this sequence is a human donor in good health. This chain links TRBV7-9 with TRBJ1-1; 7 bases agree with TRBD1. CDR3 amino acids: CASSPSWSTGAMNTEAFF. In DNA, the CDR3 is TGTGCCAGCAGCCCCAGTTGGTCCACAGGGGCTATGAACACTGAAGCTTTCTTT.